This entry lists 21 T cell receptor beta chains sequenced from one sample in a study of T-cell memory formation after mild COVID-19. TCRdb re-called the 5' RACE reads through MiXCR, storing one row per CDR3 protein. Of 300,000 to 350,000 distinct CDR3 sequences listed, just under 20% are singletons. The source material was PBMCs or a T cell subset sorted from them (not recorded which). The receptors here all came from a man younger than 35 who had mild COVID-19 (a few samples of this study predate the infection). Cell type and time point are not known.

There are a few counts of this clonotype. The chain combines TRBV20-1 with TRBJ1-1; no clear D gene. This CDR3 region has 13 residues. V dropped 8 bases and J dropped 3 bases, with 16 bases sitting between them. Looked up from germline, CDR1 is DFQATT and CDR2 is SNEGSKA (reference sequence). CDR3 protein: CSSDGRDDTEAFF. The CDR3 region has the DNA TGCAGTTCTGACGGACGGGATGACACTGAAGCTTTCTTT.

This clonotype has more than one count but fewer than ten. The CDR3 protein is CASSEGLNNFVYEQYV. Written as DNA, the CDR3 is TGTGCCAGCAGTGAGGGGCTGAATAACTTCGTTTACGAGCAGTACGTC. The genes are TRBV2 and TRBJ2-7; weak D call: TRBD1 (5 bases). V gave up 3 bases and J gave up 4 bases, with 19 bases separating them. This CDR3 is 16 amino acids long. Germline CDR1 SNHLY, CDR2 FYNNEI.

This clonotype appeared a few times. The V and J genes are TRBV5-1 and TRBJ2-7, with 7 bases aligning to TRBD2. Germline V gives CDR1 SGHRS, CDR2 YFSETQ. There are 14 residues in the CDR3. The trim removed 4 bases at V and 5 bases at J, leaving 9 bases unmatched. The CDR3 region is CASSRGGGRDEQYV. CDR3 DNA: TGCGCCAGCAGCAGAGGCGGGGGAAGAGACGAGCAGTACGTC.

This chain links TRBV5-1 with TRBJ2-5, with 8 bases matching TRBD2. After removal of 2 bases from V and 4 bases from J, the junction contained 10 bases not matched to a gene. The CDR3 spans 16 residues. Looked up from germline, CDR1 is SGHRS and CDR2 is YFSETQ. The CDR3 region is CASSFYASGGRETQYF. In DNA, the CDR3 is TGCGCCAGCAGCTTCTACGCCAGCGGGGGTCGAGAGACCCAGTACTTC.

In its sample, this clonotype was seen a few times. The gene calls are TRBV5-1 and TRBJ2-5, with TRBD1 identical over 7 bases. Germline CDR1 is SGHRS and CDR2 is YFSETQ. This CDR3 is 14 amino acids long. The ends lost 4 bases at V and 4 bases at J; junction bases unmatched: 7. The CDR3 reads CASSGGQWGETQYF. CDR3 coding DNA: TGCGCCAGCAGCGGGGGACAGTGGGGAGAGACCCAGTACTTC.

J is TRBJ1-2 and V is TRBV7-9; weak D call: TRBD1 (6 bases). Per germline, CDR1 SEHNR and CDR2 FQNEAQ (reference sequence). CDR3 size: 14 residues. V was cut by 7 bases and J by 2 bases, with 14 bases left in between. CDR3 nucleotide sequence: TGTGCCAGCACCCCGGGACATCAAAACTATGGCTACACCTTC. Translated, it gives CASTPGHQNYGYTF.

The rearrangement uses TRBV10-3 and TRBJ2-3, with D perhaps TRBD1 or TRBD2 (5 bases each). From germline, CDR1 is ENHRY and CDR2 SYGVKD. Trimming removed 10 bases from V and 2 bases from J, with 19 bases in between. This CDR3 spans 15 amino acids. The CDR3 bases are TGTGCCACTTACCGGGACGTAGAATCCACAGATACGCAGTATTTT. Residues: CATYRDVESTDTQYF.

The rearrangement joins TRBV20-1 to TRBJ1-6; 9 positions agree with TRBD1. CDR1 DFQATT and CDR2 SNEGSKA come from the germline V gene (reference sequence). The ends lost 5 bases at V and 9 bases at J; junction bases unmatched: 5. This CDR3 has 13 amino acids. The CDR3 loop is CSAWTGASSPLHF. The CDR3 DNA reads as TGCAGTGCTTGGACAGGGGCGAGTTCACCCCTCCACTTT.

The CDR3 bases are TGCACGACTGGGAGGGACACTGAAGCTTTCTTT. Translating gives CTTGRDTEAFF. V usage is TRBV20-1 and J usage is TRBJ1-1; D unclear. This CDR3 spans 11 amino acids. Germline V gene data show CDR1 as DFQATT and CDR2 as SNEGSKA (reference sequence).

This clonotype was recorded a few times. V gene TRBV2 combines with J gene TRBJ2-7; a weak D match, TRBD2 (5 bases). The V and J ends lost 4 bases and 0 bases respectively, with 10 bases between them. The CDR3 sequence is 14 residues long. The germline V gene has CDR1 SNHLY and CDR2 FYNNEI. CDR3 loop: CASSVTGSSYEQYF. CDR3 sequence (DNA): TGTGCCAGCAGTGTTACGGGGAGCTCCTACGAGCAGTACTTC.

At least ten counts were recorded for this clonotype. This sequence joins TRBV12-3 or TRBV12-4 and TRBJ1-5; D uncertain. This CDR3 has 14 residues. V shed 3 bases and J shed 5 bases, with 11 bases lying between them. CDR3 bases: TGTGCCAGCAGTTTTTGGGGAGGCGATCAGCCCCAGCATTTT. Protein: CASSFWGGDQPQHF.

Ten or more counts support this clonotype. The chain has TRBV5-1 and TRBJ1-1, with D tentatively TRBD1 (6 bases). Trimming left V 7 bases short and J 4 bases short, with 17 bases between. Germline V gene data show CDR1 as SGHRS and CDR2 as YFSETQ. This CDR3 has 14 residues. Written as DNA, the CDR3 is TGCGCCAGCTCCGGTGGGGGGGCGGCCACTGAAGCTTTCTTT. Translated: CASSGGGAATEAFF.

This clonotype appeared a few times. V and J are TRBV4-1 and TRBJ2-1; 7 bases map to TRBD2. V lost 0 bases and J lost 7; bases outside the gene matches: 12. Germline CDR1 is MGHRA and CDR2 is YSYEKL. The CDR3 loop spans 17 amino acids. CDR3 amino acids: CASSQDHETSQRNEQFF. DNA of the CDR3: TGCGCCAGCAGCCAAGATCACGAGACTAGCCAGCGTAATGAGCAGTTCTTC.

V usage is TRBV5-1 and J usage is TRBJ1-4; D gene uncertain. The CDR3 loop spans 15 amino acids. V lost 0 bases and J 5 bases, leaving 11 bases between the germline ends. The germline gives CDR1 SGHRS, CDR2 YFSETQ. The CDR3 spells CASSLVGYRNEKLFF. In nucleotides, the CDR3 is TGCGCCAGCAGCTTGGTAGGGTACCGAAATGAAAAACTGTTTTTT. Looking up the rest from reference TRBV5-1 and TRBJ1-4 gives the full variable domain: KAGVTQTPRYLIKTRGQQVTLSCSPISGHRSVSWYQQTPGQGLQFLFEYFSETQRNKGNFPGRFSGRQFSNSRSEMNVSTLELGDSALYLCASSLVGYRNEKLFFGSGTQLSVL.

The count of this clonotype is one. V gene TRBV12-3 or TRBV12-4 combines with J gene TRBJ1-2, with D unclear. The V end lost 7 bases, the J end lost 8 bases, and 11 bases lay between the germline ends. This CDR3 comprises 11 residues. This chain's CDR3 is CASILGLGYTF. The CDR3 DNA reads TGTGCCAGCATCCTGGGGTTGGGCTACACCTTC.

There are many counts of this clonotype. The V gene is TRBV7-9, the J gene TRBJ1-1; no clear D. Germline CDR1 is SEHNR and CDR2 is FQNEAQ (reference sequence). The CDR3 runs 13 residues. Trimming removed 2 bases from V and 0 bases from J, with 4 bases in between. The DNA for the CDR3 is TGTGCCAGCAGCTTAACAATGAACACTGAAGCTTTCTTT. Translating gives CASSLTMNTEAFF.

This clonotype appeared a single time. The V call is TRBV20-1, the J call TRBJ2-1; D remains unclear. V was pared by 6 bases and J by 0 bases, with 12 bases between. The CDR3 is 14 residues long. Looked up from germline, CDR1 is DFQATT and CDR2 is SNEGSKA (reference sequence). Here the CDR3 DNA reads TGCAGTGCCCCCCGGCTGAGCTCCTACAATGAGCAGTTCTTC. This codes for CSAPRLSSYNEQFF.

J is TRBJ2-3 and V is TRBV7-6, with D unclear. Germline lookup yields CDR1 SGHVS and CDR2 FNYEAQ. The CDR3 consists of 13 residues. Trimming left V 5 bases short and J 3 bases short, with 9 bases between. The CDR3 protein is CASSPVATDTQYF. CDR3 in DNA: TGTGCCAGCAGCCCCGTCGCTACAGATACGCAGTATTTT.

V gene TRBV4-3 combines with J gene TRBJ1-6, with D possibly TRBD1 on 5 matching bases. CDR1 and CDR2 from the germline V gene are LGHNA and YSLEER. The V end was cut by 3 bases, the J end by 0 bases, with 6 bases between. The CDR3 covers 15 residues. DNA for the CDR3: TGCGCCAGCAGCCAGCAGGGCTCCTATAATTCACCCCTCCACTTT. Translated, it gives CASSQQGSYNSPLHF.

This clonotype has ten or more counts. The chain employs TRBV6-5 and TRBJ2-3; D remains ambiguous. Germline V gives CDR1 MNHEY, CDR2 SVGAGI. The CDR3 consists of 12 residues. Trimming pared 6 bases from V and 0 bases from J, leaving 4 bases between. This CDR3 reads CASSQSTDTQYF. In DNA, the CDR3 is TGTGCCAGCAGCCAGAGCACAGATACGCAGTATTTT.

In this sample, this clonotype turned up a few times. This rearrangement joins TRBV27 to TRBJ1-2; possible D gene TRBD1, 6 bases. The V end was cut by 6 bases, the J end by 4 bases, with 15 bases between. In germline, CDR1 is MNHEY, CDR2 SMNVEV (reference sequence). The CDR3 runs to 14 residues. The chain's CDR3 is CASSPIRGSYGYTF. As DNA, the CDR3 is TGTGCCAGCAGCCCCATCAGGGGCTCCTATGGCTACACCTTC.